Below, one T cell receptor (beta chain) is given with its context. The clone's antigen remains unknown. Germline and junction disagree at one end, which may indicate a read error. This entry comes from a study of T cell responses to AZD1222 COVID-19 vaccine (dated by TCRdb to the early 2020s). For context, the study as a whole: Because spike-specific TCR depth and breadth did not differ between the two schedules, AZD1222 recipients who got a second dose at roughly 4 weeks were pooled with those who got a second dose at roughly 12 weeks. A total of more than 230 trial participants underwent TCR sequencing, of whom about 210 received two doses of AZD1222 and roughly 25 received two doses of the MenACWY control vaccine. Trial participants were enrolled by age into subgroups of 18-55, 56-69 and 70-plus years, and roughly 150, 30 and 60 TCR-sequenced participants, respectively, were included in these subgroups. What the research found in general, with its limitations: The whole spike protein was spanned by vaccine-associated CD4 TCRs, and dominant responses were seen in regions 160-218 and 743-854. Most participants were white British and females outnumbered males, and the authors suggested that clonal diversity may have been underestimated. Only a handful of AZD1222 recipients were SARS-CoV-2 seropositive at baseline, limiting conclusions about previously exposed vaccinees. The 56-69-year group was small, and its depth increase did not reach significance, likely because of low power. Epitopes outside the regions mutated in the B.1.351 and B.1.1.7 variants were reportedly recognized by nearly half of the unique spike-specific TCRs. Because no day 14 peak-response samples were available, the repertoires could be characterized only after the peak T cell response. Spike-specific TCR breadth and depth rose significantly after two AZD1222 doses compared with day 0 and with MenACWY recipients.

This sample's time point label indicates: baseline before first vaccination. Vaccinee samples were obtained from the UK trials COV001 and COV002, which included a single-blind randomized controlled phase 2/3 trial of AZD1222 (ChAdOx1 nCoV-19) in healthy adults. For TCRbeta chain sequencing, PBMC samples from trial participants were taken at day 0 and at day 28 after the second dose. CDR1 and CDR2, per the germline V gene, are SGHTA and FQGNSA. Including cysteine and phenylalanine, the CDR3 has 13 amino acids. CDR3 DNA is the only sequence kept; it has 39 bases, read in frame from the first base. The CDR3 regions of human TCRbeta chains were subjected to immunosequencing. The authors' analysis ran thus. TCRs in the repertoires were matched against a reference library of SARS-CoV-2-specific TCRs that had been generated with the MIRA antigen-specificity platform. Breadth was defined as the fraction of unique TCRs that were SARS-CoV-2-associated, and depth was defined as the fraction of total T cells that were SARS-CoV-2-associated. Using the MIRA data, each spike-specific TCR was mapped to the spike region that the TCR reacts to and placed in a CD4 or CD8 class. Log10-transformed breadth and depth values were compared by one-way ANOVA with Sidak's multiple comparisons tests. The immuneACCESS repertoire file appears here via TCRdb, limited to in-frame rearrangements. These files lack a portion of the clones; in checked studies, under half of the deficit traces to unresolved V genes, and the cause of the others is not known. That table supplies the V and J calls and clone size; D and trimming were determined from the DNA. The sample records 120,000 to 150,000 clones, about nine tenths of which are singletons. Approximately 4.5% of the sample belongs to the ten largest clones.

The receptor was isolated from an adult in good health. This sample comprised peripheral blood, obtained on day 0 of AZD1222 vaccination. The sequence links TRBV7-2 to TRBJ2-1; the central 9 bases match TRBD2. In nucleotide form, the sequence is TGTGCCAGCAGCTTATCTAGTAGCGGGGGTAGGATCTTC. It translates as CASSLSSSGGRIF.